The entry below gives a single T cell receptor (beta chain) sequence along with its context. Its antigen specificity is not known. No much larger clonotype is one base removed from it; base qualities were not supplied. This specimen comes from a study of shared clonotypes between healthy human individuals (dated by TCRdb to between 2020 and 2021). For context, the study as a whole: A couple of women and a few men aged 18 to 49 years were included in the cohort. For each donor, CD4 naive and CD4 memory were each run on three plates, CD8 naive on two plates, and CD8 memory on one plate. To estimate repertoire size and how much clonotype sharing occurs between individuals, the study deeply sequenced the blood TCR repertoires of about five healthy adults. Libraries were prepared and TCR repertoires were sequenced by different laboratories using diverse techniques, in order to increase sequencing depth and limit assay-specific biases. Each donor's leukapheresis produced roughly between roughly 0.9 and 9 billion PBMCs. The research as a whole found: Pairwise subsampling led to the expectation that sequencing depth would affect the degree of clonotype sharing among donors. Naive subsets generally had larger estimated clonotype richness than memory subsets. Even with the large sequencing depth, rarefaction of the sorted-subset datasets indicated that sequencing was incomplete. Sampling was restricted to blood, and TCR repertoires in tissue are likely to differ from TCR repertoires in blood. Clonotypes shared by all four sorted-subset donors showed higher generation probabilities than non-shared clonotypes. Around 5.4% of naive CD4, 3.5% of naive CD8, roughly 2.4% of memory CD4, and 0.4% of memory CD8 clonotypes were shared across several donors. The genetic and exposure-history diversity represented was limited by the small number of donors.

Using the deep immunoSEQ assay, multiplex PCR amplified TCR CDR3 regions from genomic DNA. Extracted genomic DNA from each cell subset was distributed evenly across all wells of several immunoSEQ 96-well plates, and each plate was treated as a replicate. Each replicate PCR for sorted subsets received approximately 200 ng genomic DNA, equal to tens of thousands of T cell genomes. Purified libraries were measured with a Qubit 3.0 fluorometer, size-checked on a Bioanalyzer 2100, and measured again with the KAPA Library Quantification kit. Every immunoSEQ 96-well plate was sequenced on a separate single-read 150-cycle Illumina NextSeq 550 flow cell. The original pipeline was this. Because the immunoSEQ output held only junctional sequences and lacked quality scores, the filtering could not match the filtering applied to full-length reads. Sequences were annotated with PyIR, a Python wrapper for IgBLAST v1.9, and V/J genes and CDR3 were assigned using IMGT germline references. Reads with weak V/J assignments (E-value above 1e-6), missing CDR3, stop codons, out-of-frame junctions, or ambiguous translated residues were removed. A V3J clonotype was defined by an identical inferred V gene, J gene, and CDR3 amino acid sequence. Percentage overlap between repertoires was calculated by dividing the number of shared unique clonotypes by the size of the smaller repertoire. Repertoire richness was assessed with RTK rarefaction, the Chao1 estimator, and Recon v2.1 estimates of unobserved clonotypes. Generation probabilities for all TCRbeta clonotypes obtained by the gDNA method from several donors were computed using OLGA. TCRdb took over this immuneACCESS table, retaining in-frame rearrangements with V and J assigned. Such tables are incomplete; in checked studies, under half of the missing clones stem from an unresolved V gene, and the remainder is unexplained. Clone size and the V and J calls come from that table; the DNA yielded D and trimming. Here the sample has more than 1,200,000 clones; less than 99% occur a single time. The top ten hold approximately 0.4% of the sample.

The junction shows trimming of 6 bases on V and 1 base on J, and the gene matches do not reach 15 bases of it. In the germline V gene, CDR1 corresponds to MDHEN and CDR2 to SYDVKM. Measured from the cysteine to the phenylalanine, the CDR3 is 19 residues long. The sequence is cut down to CDR3 DNA, 57 bases in frame from base 1. The donors were healthy, HIV-negative adults who had no recently reported acute infections or vaccinations. Only Caucasian adults living in Nashville, Tennessee, USA were represented among the donors. Magnetic negative selection was used to enrich CD4+ T cells, after which naive cells were positively selected on CD45RA and the negative fraction became the memory subset. Blood was collected by leukapheresis, and PBMCs were isolated by Ficoll-Histopaque density gradient centrifugation and then cryopreserved in liquid nitrogen vapor phase. Analytical flow cytometry was used to check the purity and quantity of every magnetically sorted T cell population. From each sorted fraction, genomic DNA was isolated and quantified by UV absorbance on a Nanodrop 2000c.

This receptor was taken from a man younger than 45 in good health. Material: naive CD4+ T cells sorted from blood. Sample cell subset or site, as interpreted from the label and publication: CD45RA+ positively selected. The chain joins TRBV28 to TRBJ2-1, with 10 central nucleotides matching TRBD2. The bases are TGTGCCAGCAGCTCACCCAGAGCTAGCGGGAGTCGATCCTACAATGAGCAGTTCTTC. Translation gives CASSSPRASGSRSYNEQFF.